This entry lists 5 T cell receptor beta chains sequenced from one sample in a study of blood T cell repertoires in COVID-19. Repertoires were generated with immunoSEQ multiplex PCR, while TCRdb's copy carries only in-frame clones and drops some. The table includes under 150,000 clones, roughly 80% detected once. Sequencing was done on a sample of peripheral blood. The receptor set was obtained from a human donor in a cohort sampled during active COVID-19.

This clone was observed a handful of times. J is TRBJ2-6 and V is TRBV5-1; possible D gene TRBD2, 6 bases. This CDR3 comprises 16 residues. Germline assignment: CDR1 SGHRS and CDR2 YFSETQ. V lost 0 bases to trimming and J lost 2 bases, with 9 bases between them. CDR3 nucleotide sequence: TGCGCCAGCAGCTTGGACGGAGGGACTGGGGCCAACGTCCTGACTTTC. Its protein is CASSLDGGTGANVLTF.

The V and J genes are TRBV15 and TRBJ2-3; 9 nucleotides agree with TRBD2. Germline V gene sequence: CDR1 LNHNV, CDR2 YYDKDF (reference sequence). V dropped 5 bases and J dropped 9; count of bases not matched to a gene: 12. The CDR3 runs to 15 residues. The CDR3 is CATSLIAGARGTQYF. For the CDR3, the DNA is TGTGCCACCAGCTTGATAGCGGGGGCCCGGGGAACGCAGTATTTT.

V usage is TRBV5-6 and J usage is TRBJ1-2, with D possibly being TRBD1 (5 bases). Germline CDR1 reads SGHDT; CDR2 reads YYEEEE. This CDR3 has 16 residues. V was trimmed by 4 bases and J by 4 bases, leaving 20 bases between them. CDR3 nucleotides: TGTGCCAGCAGCACCGACAGACCCTCACCCTTCTATGGCTACACCTTC. Translation gives CASSTDRPSPFYGYTF.

CDR3 bases: TGTGCCAGCAGCCCCTCCTCTGGAGGGAATTCACCCCTCCACTTT. As protein: CASSPSSGGNSPLHF. The chain employs TRBV7-9 and TRBJ1-6; D uncertain. The CDR3 loop spans 15 amino acids. Germline-derived CDR1 and CDR2 are SEHNR and FQNEAQ (reference sequence). V dropped 5 bases and J dropped 7 bases, with 15 bases sitting between them.

The chain couples TRBV5-1 to TRBJ2-2; possible D gene TRBD1, 6 bases. CDR1 is SGHRS and CDR2 is YFSETQ in the germline V gene. The V end was cut by 6 bases, the J end by 1 base, with 13 bases between. This CDR3 has 15 residues. The CDR3 region has the DNA TGCGCCAGCAACGACAACAGGGTGAACACCGGGGAGCTGTTTTTT. As protein: CASNDNRVNTGELFF. Filled out from reference TRBV5-1 and TRBJ2-2, the complete variable domain reads KAGVTQTPRYLIKTRGQQVTLSCSPISGHRSVSWYQQTPGQGLQFLFEYFSETQRNKGNFPGRFSGRQFSNSRSEMNVSTLELGDSALYLCASNDNRVNTGELFFGEGSRLTVL.